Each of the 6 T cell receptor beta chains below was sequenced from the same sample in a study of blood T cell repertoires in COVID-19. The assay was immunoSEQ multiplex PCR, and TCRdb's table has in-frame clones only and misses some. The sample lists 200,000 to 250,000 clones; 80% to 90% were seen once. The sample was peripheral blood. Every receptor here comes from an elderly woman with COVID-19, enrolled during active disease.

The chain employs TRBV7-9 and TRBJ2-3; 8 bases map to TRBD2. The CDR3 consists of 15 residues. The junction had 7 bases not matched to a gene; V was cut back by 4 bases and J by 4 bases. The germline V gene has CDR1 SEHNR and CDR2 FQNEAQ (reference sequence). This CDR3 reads CASSSLRGGSDTQYF. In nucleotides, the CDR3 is TGTGCCAGCAGCTCCCTACGGGGGGGTTCAGATACGCAGTATTTT.

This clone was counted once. The CDR3 is CASSRIHGHDRAFSGNTIYF. DNA for the CDR3: TGTGCCAGCAGCCGAATACATGGGCATGACAGAGCCTTCTCTGGAAACACCATATATTTT. The chain is built from TRBV7-8 and TRBJ1-3; D is possibly TRBD1 (5 bases). CDR3 size: 20 residues. The V gene lost 5 bases and the J gene lost 0 bases, with 26 bases spanning the gap. Germline lookup yields CDR1 SGHVS and CDR2 FQNEAQ.

The CDR3 spells CASSVGGGGGANNEQFF. The CDR3 coding sequence is TGTGCCAGCAGCGTAGGTGGTGGCGGGGGGGCGAACAATGAGCAGTTCTTC. V usage is TRBV9 and J usage is TRBJ2-1; 9 bases fit TRBD2. CDR3 size: 17 residues. In germline, CDR1 is SGDLS, CDR2 YYNGEE. Losses at the gene ends were 0 bases for V and 5 bases for J; bases not matched to a gene: 9.

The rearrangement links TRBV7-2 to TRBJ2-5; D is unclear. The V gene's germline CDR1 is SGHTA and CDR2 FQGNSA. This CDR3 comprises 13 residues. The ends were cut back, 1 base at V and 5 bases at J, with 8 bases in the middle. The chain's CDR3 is CASSLVFGETQYF. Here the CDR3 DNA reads TGTGCCAGCAGCTTAGTCTTCGGGGAGACCCAGTACTTC.

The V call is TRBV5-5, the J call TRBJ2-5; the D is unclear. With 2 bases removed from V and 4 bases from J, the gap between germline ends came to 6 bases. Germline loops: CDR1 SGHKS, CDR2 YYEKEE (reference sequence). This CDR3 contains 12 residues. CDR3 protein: CASSLARETQYF. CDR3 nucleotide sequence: TGTGCCAGCAGCTTAGCTCGAGAGACCCAGTACTTC.

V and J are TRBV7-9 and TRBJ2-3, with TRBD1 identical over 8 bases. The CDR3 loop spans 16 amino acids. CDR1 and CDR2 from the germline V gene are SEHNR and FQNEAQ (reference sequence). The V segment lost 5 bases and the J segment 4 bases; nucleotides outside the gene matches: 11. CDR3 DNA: TGTGCCAGCAGCCCCAGGGGGCGCGGGTTTTCAGATACGCAGTATTTT. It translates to CASSPRGRGFSDTQYF. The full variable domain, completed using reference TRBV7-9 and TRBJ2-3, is DTGVSQNPRHKITKRGQNVTFRCDPISEHNRLYWYRQTLGQGPEFLTYFQNEAQLEKSRLLSDRFSAERPKGSFSTLEIQRTEQGDSAMYLCASSPRGRGFSDTQYFGPGTRLTVL.